These T cell receptor beta chains were read from a single sample in a study of OX40 agonist ivuxolimab in advanced cancers. Generated by immunoSEQ multiplex PCR, the TCRdb table keeps only in-frame clones and is missing some. The data hold roughly 57,000 clones, with roughly 90% observed a single time. The specimen comprised CD4+ or CD8+ T cells sorted from blood, sampled in a trial of the OX40 agonist ivuxolimab. The receptors originated from an adult with an advanced solid tumor such as melanoma, head and neck, liver or kidney cancer. The CDR3 runs from the conserved cysteine through the conserved F or W. The D gene is left open where the match is weak. Clone size, where shown, is once, few, many, or a class for clones that have expanded.

v_call	d_call	j_call	clone_size	cdr3_nt	cdr3_aa
TRBV6-1	.	TRBJ2-1	.	TGTGCCAGCAGTAAGGACTACCGCGAGCAGTTCTTC	CASSKDYREQFF
TRBV18	.	TRBJ1-2	.	TGTGCCAGCTCACCGGAGGGACACGGGAGCTATGGCTACACCTTC	CASSPEGHGSYGYTF
TRBV19	.	TRBJ1-5	.	TGTGCCAGTAGTATTAGGGTATTCCCGAATCAGCCCCAGCATTTT	CASSIRVFPNQPQHF
TRBV4-2	TRBD1	TRBJ1-2	.	TGTGCCAGCAGCACTCCCCTTCAGGGGGCTTCGTATGGCTACACCTTC	CASSTPLQGASYGYTF
TRBV27	TRBD2	TRBJ2-1	.	TGTGCCAGCAGCTACGGACTAGGCTACAATGAGCAGTTCTTC	CASSYGLGYNEQFF
TRBV5-1	TRBD1	TRBJ2-3	.	TGCGCCAGCAGCCGTGACAAAGGGACAGCGACAGATACGCAGTATTTT	CASSRDKGTATDTQYF
TRBV6-7	.	TRBJ1-5	.	TGTGCCAGCAGTTACTCGACATCCCCCAGCCAGGTGTTGACTAGCAATCAGCCCCAGCATTTT	CASSYSTSPSQVLTSNQPQHF
TRBV4-2	.	TRBJ2-2	.	TGTGCCAGCAGCCAAGTGAAAGTTTTCACCGGGGAGCTGTTTTTT	CASSQVKVFTGELFF
TRBV5-6	TRBD1	TRBJ1-4	.	TGTGCCAGCAGTCCGGGACAGCATCATGAAAAACTGTTTTTT	CASSPGQHHEKLFF
TRBV5-1	.	TRBJ1-1	.	TGCGCCAGCAGCTTGGGTGCCCGTCGGGCTGAAGCTTTCTTT	CASSLGARRAEAFF
TRBV7-9	.	TRBJ2-7	.	TGTGCCAGCAGCTACGATGCGGGATCCCCCTACGAGCAGTACTTC	CASSYDAGSPYEQYF
TRBV27	TRBD2	TRBJ2-5	once	TGTGCCAGCAGTTTGACCAGCGGGAGTTTTGAGACCCAGTACTTC	CASSLTSGSFETQYF
TRBV5-6	.	TRBJ2-7	.	TGTGCCAGCAGCCTAAGCAGTACCTCCTACGAGCAGTACTTC	CASSLSSTSYEQYF
TRBV9	TRBD1	TRBJ1-4	.	TGTGCCAGCAGCGTGGACAGGGGGCGCGAAAAACTGTTTTTT	CASSVDRGREKLFF
TRBV29-1	.	TRBJ2-2	.	TGCAGCGTTGAAGTCAGAGGGATCAAACTAGGGGAGCTGTTTTTT	CSVEVRGIKLGELFF
TRBV28	TRBD2	TRBJ2-1	few	TGTGCCAGCAGTTTATTCCGACTTGCGGGAGGGCCTAAGAATGAGCAGTTCTTC	CASSLFRLAGGPKNEQFF
TRBV6-4	.	TRBJ2-2	.	TGTGCCAGCAGTGCCACCCAGGGGACCACCGGGGAGCTGTTTTTT	CASSATQGTTGELFF
TRBV2	.	TRBJ2-5	.	TGTGCCAGCAAGGGGGTCAGGGAGACCCAGTACTTC	CASKGVRETQYF
TRBV6-6	TRBD2	TRBJ2-1	.	TGTGCCAGCAGTCGGGGGGGCCCCCACAATGAGCAGTTCTTC	CASSRGGPHNEQFF
TRBV29-1	.	TRBJ2-3	.	TGCAGCGCCCCCTTGGGGGGTAGCACAGATACGCAGTATTTT	CSAPLGGSTDTQYF
TRBV5-1	.	TRBJ2-2	.	TGCGCCAGCAGCTTGAGTCCGAACACCGGGGAGCTGTTTTTT	CASSLSPNTGELFF
TRBV19	.	TRBJ2-1	.	TGTGCCAGTAGTATCCAGGCAGGGACCTACAATGAGCAGTTCTTC	CASSIQAGTYNEQFF
TRBV5-1	TRBD1	TRBJ1-2	once	TGCGCCAGCAGCTTGGCCCAGGGGGAAGGAGGCTACACCTTC	CASSLAQGEGGYTF
TRBV4-1	.	TRBJ2-5	.	TGCGCCAGCAGCCAAGGATTGGGTTGGGAGACCCAGTACTTC	CASSQGLGWETQYF
TRBV28	.	TRBJ2-7	.	TGTGCCAGCAGTTGGACTTACGAGCAGTACTTC	CASSWTYEQYF
TRBV2	TRBD1	TRBJ2-7	.	TGTGCCAGCAGGGACAGGGGGCTATACGAGCAGTACTTC	CASRDRGLYEQYF
TRBV28	.	TRBJ2-7	.	TGTGCCAGCAGTTTCATCTCGGACCGGCGGCTCTCCTACGAGCAGTACTTC	CASSFISDRRLSYEQYF
TRBV7-3	TRBD1	TRBJ2-7	.	TGTGCCAGCAGCCGGGACAGGGGTTCCTACGAGCAGTACTTC	CASSRDRGSYEQYF
TRBV2	.	TRBJ2-3	.	TGTGCCAGCTGGGGGGCGCGCACAGATACGCAGTATTTT	CASWGARTDTQYF
TRBV6-5	.	TRBJ2-1	.	TGTGCCAGCAGCTCCCGACAGATGCGGTTCTTC	CASSSRQMRFF
TRBV10-3	TRBD2	TRBJ2-7	.	TGTGCCATCAGGCCGGGACTAGCGACGTCCGAGCAGTACTTC	CAIRPGLATSEQYF
TRBV7-9	.	TRBJ2-1	once	TGTGCCAGCAGCTACGGACAGAAGGGATCGTTCTTC	CASSYGQKGSFF
TRBV6-5	TRBD1	TRBJ2-3	.	TGTGCCAGCAGCTGGGACAGGGGCTCAGATACGCAGTATTTT	CASSWDRGSDTQYF
TRBV7-9	.	TRBJ2-5	.	TGTGCCAGCAGCGCCCCGTCTCGGGGGACTCAAGAGACCCAGTACTTC	CASSAPSRGTQETQYF
TRBV5-1	.	TRBJ2-3	.	TGCGCCAGCAGCTTGGGCCCGACCTTT	CASSLGPTF
TRBV30	TRBD2	TRBJ2-2	.	TGTGCCTGGAGTGTGATAGCGGGAGTCACCGGGGAGCTGTTTTTT	CAWSVIAGVTGELFF
TRBV28	.	TRBJ1-3	.	TGTGCCAGCAGTTCCCTTCTTGGGGTAACTGGAAACACCATATATTTT	CASSSLLGVTGNTIYF
TRBV11-1	TRBD2	TRBJ2-1	.	TGTGCCAGCAGCCTCCCGCGGACTAGCGTATACAATGAGCAGTTCTTC	CASSLPRTSVYNEQFF
TRBV25-1	.	TRBJ1-3	.	TGTGCCAGCAGTGATCGAATCGGGGCCACCATATATTTT	CASSDRIGATIYF
TRBV28	.	TRBJ1-3	.	TGTGCCAGCAGTTTAGCCCCCGGGGACCGAAACACCATATATTTT	CASSLAPGDRNTIYF
TRBV5-6	.	TRBJ2-7	.	TGTGCCAGCAGCAAGGGACCTTTCGAGCAGTACTTC	CASSKGPFEQYF
TRBV5-1	.	TRBJ2-1	.	TGCGCCAGCAGTCCGCCTAGCGCCTACAATGAGCAGTTCTTC	CASSPPSAYNEQFF
TRBV5-1	.	TRBJ1-2	.	TGCGCCAGCAGCTTTCAGGGAGCCTATGGCTACACCTTC	CASSFQGAYGYTF
TRBV18	.	TRBJ1-1	.	TGTGCCAGCTCGCCCCCACAGAACACTGAAGCTTTCTTT	CASSPPQNTEAFF
TRBV6-6	.	TRBJ1-3	.	TGTGCCAGCAGTTACGGGGGCTCTGGAAACACCATATATTTT	CASSYGGSGNTIYF